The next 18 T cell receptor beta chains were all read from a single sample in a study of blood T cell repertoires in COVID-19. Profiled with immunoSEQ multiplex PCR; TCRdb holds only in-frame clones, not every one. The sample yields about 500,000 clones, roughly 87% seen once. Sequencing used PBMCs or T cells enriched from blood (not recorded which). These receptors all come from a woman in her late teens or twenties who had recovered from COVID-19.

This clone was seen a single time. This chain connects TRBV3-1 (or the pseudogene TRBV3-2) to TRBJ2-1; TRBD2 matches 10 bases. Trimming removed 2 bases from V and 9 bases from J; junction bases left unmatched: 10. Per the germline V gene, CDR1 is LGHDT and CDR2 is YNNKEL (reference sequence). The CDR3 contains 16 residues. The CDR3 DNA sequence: TGTGCCAGCAGCCAAAGACCCGCTAGCGGGGGAAGTGAGCAGTTCTTC. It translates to CASSQRPASGGSEQFF.

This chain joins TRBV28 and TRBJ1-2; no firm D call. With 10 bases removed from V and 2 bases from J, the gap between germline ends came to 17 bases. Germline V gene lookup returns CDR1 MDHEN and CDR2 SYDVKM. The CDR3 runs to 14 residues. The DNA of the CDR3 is TGTGCCACCTCACGGAGAGACCCAAACTATGGCTACACCTTC. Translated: CATSRRDPNYGYTF.

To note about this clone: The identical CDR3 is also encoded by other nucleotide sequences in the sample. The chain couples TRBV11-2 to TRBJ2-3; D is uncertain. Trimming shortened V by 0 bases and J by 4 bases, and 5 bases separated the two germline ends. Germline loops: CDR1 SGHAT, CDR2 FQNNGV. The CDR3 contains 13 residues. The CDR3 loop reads CASSLDRADTQYF. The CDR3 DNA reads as TGTGCCAGCAGCTTAGATCGGGCAGATACGCAGTATTTT.

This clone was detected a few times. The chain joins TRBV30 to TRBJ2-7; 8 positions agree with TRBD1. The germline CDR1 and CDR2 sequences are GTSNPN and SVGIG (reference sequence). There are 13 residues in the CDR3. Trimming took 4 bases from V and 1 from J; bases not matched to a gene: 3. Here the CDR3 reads CAWTYRGSYEQYF. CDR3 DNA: TGTGCCTGGACCTACAGGGGGTCCTACGAGCAGTACTTC.

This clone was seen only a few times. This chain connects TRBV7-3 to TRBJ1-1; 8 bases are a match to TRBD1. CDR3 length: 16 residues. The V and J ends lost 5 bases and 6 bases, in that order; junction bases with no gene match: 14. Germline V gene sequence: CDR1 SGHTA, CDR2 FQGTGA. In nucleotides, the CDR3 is TGTGCCAGCAGCCCAAACAGGGACAGGCGGAGGGCTGAAGCTTTCTTT. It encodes CASSPNRDRRRAEAFF. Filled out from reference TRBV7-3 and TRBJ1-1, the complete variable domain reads GAGVSQTPSNKVTEKGKYVELRCDPISGHTALYWYRQSLGQGPEFLIYFQGTGAADDSGLPNDRFFAVRPEGSVSTLKIQRTERGDSAVYLCASSPNRDRRRAEAFFGQGTRLTVV.

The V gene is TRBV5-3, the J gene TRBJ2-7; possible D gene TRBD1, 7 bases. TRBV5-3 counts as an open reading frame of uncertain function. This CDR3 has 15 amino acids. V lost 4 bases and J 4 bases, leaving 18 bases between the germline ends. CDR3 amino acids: CARSLGGGTEYEQYF. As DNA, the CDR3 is TGTGCCAGAAGCCTGGGAGGAGGGACAGAGTACGAGCAGTACTTC.

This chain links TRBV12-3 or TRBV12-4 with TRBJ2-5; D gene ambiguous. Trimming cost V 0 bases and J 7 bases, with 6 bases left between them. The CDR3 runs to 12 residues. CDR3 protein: CASSLAPGTQYF. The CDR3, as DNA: TGTGCCAGCAGTTTAGCGCCCGGGACCCAGTACTTC.

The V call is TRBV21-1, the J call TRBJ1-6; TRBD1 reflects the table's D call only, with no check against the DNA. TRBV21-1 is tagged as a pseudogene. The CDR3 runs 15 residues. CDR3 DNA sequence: TGTGCCAGCAACCCTCCGGGACAGAATAATTCACCCCTCCACTTT. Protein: CASNPPGQNNSPLHF.

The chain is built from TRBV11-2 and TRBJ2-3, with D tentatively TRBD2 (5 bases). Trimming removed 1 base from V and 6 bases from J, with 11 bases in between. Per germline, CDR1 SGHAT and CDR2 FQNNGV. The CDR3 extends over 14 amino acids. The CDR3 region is CASSLGTRRDTQYF. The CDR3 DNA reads TGTGCCAGCAGCTTAGGGACGAGGAGGGATACGCAGTATTTT.

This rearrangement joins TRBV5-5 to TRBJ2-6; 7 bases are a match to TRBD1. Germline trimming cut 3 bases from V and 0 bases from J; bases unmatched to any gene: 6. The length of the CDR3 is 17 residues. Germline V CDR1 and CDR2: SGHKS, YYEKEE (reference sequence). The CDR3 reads CASSSDRSLSGANVLTF. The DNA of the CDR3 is TGTGCCAGCAGCTCGGACAGGAGCCTCTCTGGGGCCAACGTCCTGACTTTC.

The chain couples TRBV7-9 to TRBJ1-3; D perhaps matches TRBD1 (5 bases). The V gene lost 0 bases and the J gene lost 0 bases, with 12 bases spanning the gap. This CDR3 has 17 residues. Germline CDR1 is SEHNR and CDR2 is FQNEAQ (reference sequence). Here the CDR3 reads CASSLAGQGYSGNTIYF. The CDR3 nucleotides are TGTGCCAGCAGCTTAGCCGGCCAGGGCTACTCTGGAAACACCATATATTTT.

The CDR3 here is CASSLLTSGYPYEQYF. The DNA for the CDR3 is TGTGCCAGCAGCTTACTGACTAGCGGTTACCCCTACGAGCAGTACTTC. The gene calls are TRBV7-9 and TRBJ2-7; TRBD2 matches at 9 bases. Trimming at V came to 2 bases and at J to 2 bases, leaving 7 bases not matched to a gene. CDR3 length: 16 residues. Germline loops: CDR1 SEHNR, CDR2 FQNEAQ (reference sequence). Full variable domain (rest looked up from reference TRBV7-9 and TRBJ2-7): DTGVSQNPRHKITKRGQNVTFRCDPISEHNRLYWYRQTLGQGPEFLTYFQNEAQLEKSRLLSDRFSAERPKGSFSTLEIQRTEQGDSAMYLCASSLLTSGYPYEQYFGPGTRLTVT.

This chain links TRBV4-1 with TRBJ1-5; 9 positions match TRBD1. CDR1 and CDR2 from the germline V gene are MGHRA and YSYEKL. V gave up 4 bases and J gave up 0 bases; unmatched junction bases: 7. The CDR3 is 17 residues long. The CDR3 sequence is CASSLSGTGISNQPQHF. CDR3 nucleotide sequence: TGCGCCAGCAGCCTGTCCGGGACAGGGATTAGCAATCAGCCCCAGCATTTT.

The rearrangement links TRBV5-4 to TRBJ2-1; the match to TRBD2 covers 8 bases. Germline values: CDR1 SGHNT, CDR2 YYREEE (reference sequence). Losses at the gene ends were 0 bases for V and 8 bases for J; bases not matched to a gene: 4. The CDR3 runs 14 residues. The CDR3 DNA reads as TGTGCCAGCAGCTTGGCCGGGGGGGGCTATGAGCAGTTCTTC. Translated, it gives CASSLAGGGYEQFF.

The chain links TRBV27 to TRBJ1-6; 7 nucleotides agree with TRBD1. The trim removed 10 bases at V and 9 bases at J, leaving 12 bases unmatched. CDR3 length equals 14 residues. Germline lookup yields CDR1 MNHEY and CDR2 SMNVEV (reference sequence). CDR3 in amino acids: CAISPRAGGSPLHF. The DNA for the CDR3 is TGTGCCATCTCACCCAGGGCAGGGGGTTCACCCCTCCACTTT.

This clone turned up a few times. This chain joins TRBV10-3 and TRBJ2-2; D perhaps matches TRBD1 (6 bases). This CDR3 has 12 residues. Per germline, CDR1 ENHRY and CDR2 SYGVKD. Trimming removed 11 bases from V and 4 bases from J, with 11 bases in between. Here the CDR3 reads CAASRGTGELFF. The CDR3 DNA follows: TGTGCCGCCAGCAGGGGCACCGGGGAGCTGTTTTTT.

In DNA, the CDR3 is TGTGCCAGTAGTATAAGGGTTGGGGCACTAAGAAACACCGGGGAGCTGTTTTTT. It is translated as CASSIRVGALRNTGELFF. The gene calls are TRBV19 and TRBJ2-2, with D possibly being TRBD1 (5 bases). The V end lost 2 bases, the J end lost 2 bases, and 18 bases lay between the germline ends. The CDR3 loop spans 18 amino acids. Germline CDR1 LNHDA, CDR2 SQIVND (reference sequence).

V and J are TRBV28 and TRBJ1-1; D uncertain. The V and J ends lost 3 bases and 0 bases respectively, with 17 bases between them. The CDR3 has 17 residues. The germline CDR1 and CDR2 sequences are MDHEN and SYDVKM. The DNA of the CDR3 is TGTGCCAGCAGTTTTCCAACCCAACGACATCTGAACACTGAAGCTTTCTTT. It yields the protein CASSFPTQRHLNTEAFF.